This TCR beta chain was retrieved from a study of cytomegalovirus exposure and HLA in healthy donors. For the study at large: Early release data held tens of millions of unique TCRs from HLA-typed donors. Overall study findings and caveats: When analyzed later, the rates of TCR association showed variation by HLA locus, with DRB1 the most and HLA-C the fewest.

Primers included in the PCR were 60 Vbeta and 13 Jbeta primers. Only in-frame clones appear in the TCRdb table, and some are missing; sequencing was by immunoSEQ multiplex PCR. The table lists under 200,000 clones, 68% of them singletons. Germline V gene data show CDR1 as SGHNT and CDR2 as YYREEE (reference sequence). The CDR3 runs 14 residues. V lost 3 bases and J lost 3, with 10 bases in between. To note about this clone: Its target is unknown.

Despite likely unrecorded immune exposures, the donors were nominally healthy at the time of sampling. J is TRBJ2-1 and V is TRBV5-4; D remains unclear. This TCR derives from a young woman in good health and CMV-seropositive. Specimen: PBMCs. The CDR3 spells CASSSILDYNEQFF. The CDR3 DNA is TGTGCCAGCAGCTCAATTTTAGACTACAATGAGCAGTTCTTC.